One TCR beta chain is described in this entry. The specificity of this receptor is unknown. No base qualities exist here, and no much larger clone lies one base off it. CDR3 length: 15 amino acids, cysteine to phenylalanine. Just CDR3 DNA is preserved here, 45 bases in frame from base 1. The germline ends are 13 bases apart after V is trimmed by 5 bases and J by 2 bases. The germline V gene supplies CDR1 SGHAT and CDR2 FQNNGV. Library preparation employed the immunoSEQ multiplex PCR assay. TCRdb obtained this table from immuneACCESS and retained in-frame rearrangements with V and J assigned. These tables miss some clones; where compared with another copy, unresolved V genes account for less than half of the shortfall, and the remainder is unexplained. Counted in this sample were about 31,000 clones; approximately 90% of them appeared once. Clones ranked in the top ten supply 7% to 9.5% of the sample.

This entry is derived from a study of PD-1 and CTLA-4 blockade in melanoma (dated by TCRdb to 2020 to 2023). Describing the broader study: In patients with melanoma, the study measured the effects of PD-1 blockade versus CTLA-4 blockade on the melanoma-reactive CD8 T cell response.

Sequences were derived from CD8+ T cells from peripheral blood, sampled from a patient given anti-PD-1 treatment. The chain joins TRBV11-2 to TRBJ1-5; the D gene is possibly TRBD1, with 6 bases matching. The source is a human donor with melanoma. The nucleotide sequence is TGTGCCAGCAGCCCCAGGGGATCGGGCAATCAGCCCCAGCATTTT. Its product reads: CASSPRGSGNQPQHF.